This T cell receptor (beta chain) was sequenced during a study of T cells in Graves' hyperthyroidism and ophthalmopathy. Study observations and caveats: Ophthalmopathy, which appeared later, was predicted by the model a median approximately 6 months before onset.

Subjects aged 18 to 65 presented with newly diagnosed hyperthyroidism of less than 2 months' duration. The study excluded patients with uncontrolled infection, other autoimmune disease, pregnancy or lactation. This clonotype was recorded a few times. The antigen remains unidentified. The source material, RNA transcripts, was used to amplify TCR beta CDR3 regions. Using the HTBI primer set, a first-round RT-PCR was run on the TCR CDR3. TCRdb processed the multiplex PCR reads anew with MiXCR; each CDR3 protein has one entry. Among roughly 700,000 distinct CDR3 sequences listed, 14% were seen once. The V end was cut by 6 bases, the J end by 4 bases, with 13 bases between. Germline V gene data show CDR1 as DFQATT and CDR2 as SNEGSKA (reference sequence). CDR3 size: 12 residues.

The chain uses TRBV20-1 and TRBJ2-7; D might be TRBD1 or TRBD2, each matching 5 bases. The receptor was derived from a woman between 18 and 29 years old with Graves' hyperthyroidism. The sample was blood. CDR3 sequence reads: CSARVGGYEQYF. As DNA, the CDR3 is TGCAGTGCACGGGTTGGGGGATACGAGCAGTACTTC.